This TCR beta chain is drawn from a study of radiotherapy plus CTLA-4 blockade in lung cancer. Study findings and constraints: In blood, after radiotherapy plus ipilimumab, tumor-derived TCR clones expanded.

A remark on this clone: Its antigen is currently unknown.

The CDR3 sequence is 14 residues long. Germline V gives CDR1 SGHDN, CDR2 FVKESK. Trimming left V 1 base short and J 10 bases short, with 16 bases between. The assay was immunoSEQ multiplex PCR, and TCRdb's table has in-frame clones only and misses some. The repertoire consists of about 59,000 clones, with approximately 82% occurring once and the leading ten covering over 6%. This TCR was sampled from a human donor with non-small cell lung cancer whose response to radiotherapy plus ipilimumab could not be evaluated. The sample was peripheral blood, taken from a patient treated with radiotherapy plus ipilimumab. This rearrangement joins TRBV14 to TRBJ1-1; perhaps TRBD1 as D (6 bases). The CDR3 DNA is TGTGCCAGCAGCCAAGGGGGGACACGGGGAACAGCTTTCTTT. It yields the protein CASSQGGTRGTAFF.